A few counts support the clone carrying this T cell receptor beta chain. Its antigen is currently unknown. The sample is drawn from a study of regulatory T cells in long-lasting Graves disease. Whole-study findings and limits: Under persistent disease, TRBV28, TRBJ1-2 and TRBJ2-5 were used preferentially.

Germline V CDR1 and CDR2: SGHTA, FQGTGA. The V segment lost 5 bases and the J segment 3 bases; nucleotides outside the gene matches: 9. The CDR3 contains 15 residues. Time point here: newly diagnosed GD, antithyroid drugs for less than 3 months. From RNA extracted from PBMCs, the TCR library was made. Construction of the TCR beta libraries employed iRepertoire HTBI primers in conjunction with Arm-PCR of CDR3 regions. Per the study methods: Sequenced samples collectively carried roughly 63 TRBV and 14 TRBJ segments. Via MiXCR, TCRdb re-called the multiplex PCR reads, giving one row per CDR3 protein. TCRdb assigned the V and J calls; the authors' analysis was not used. This sample has under 300,000 distinct CDR3 sequences, with over 20% found just once.

The clonotype comes from a female donor with Graves disease. The V call is TRBV7-3, the J call TRBJ1-2; 7 nucleotides match TRBD1. Here the sequenced sample was peripheral blood mononuclear cells (PBMCs), taken at new diagnosis, from a patient treated with antithyroid drugs. Written as DNA, the CDR3 is TGTGCCAGCAGCCAGGGGGGAACAGGGGACTATGGCTACACCTTC. It yields the protein CASSQGGTGDYGYTF.